What follows describes a single T cell receptor (beta chain). The data are from a study of blood T cell repertoires in COVID-19. The wider study: PBMCs, B-cell-depleted T cells, or T cells provided the cDNA or gDNA that made up the material.

Enrolled through a virtual design, the participants were between roughly 18 and 95 years of age and came from about two dozen US areas. In assigning cohorts, the study relied on participant-reported clinical history. Deletions cut 5 bases from V and 4 bases from J, with 11 bases between. The CDR3 covers 13 residues. TCRdb's copy holds only in-frame clones and misses some; the assay was immunoSEQ multiplex PCR. The table shows approximately 250,000 clones, with about 91% occurring only once. This receptor was taken from a woman aged 40 to 49 with acute COVID-19. The specimen sequenced was PBMCs or T cells enriched from blood (not recorded which). The chain carries TRBV12-3 or TRBV12-4 and TRBJ1-1; D uncertain. Here the CDR3 DNA reads TGTGCCAGCAGTGCCACTCTTGGCACTGAAGCTTTCTTT. Its protein product is CASSATLGTEAFF.